The clone carrying this T cell receptor (beta chain) was seen repeatedly, ten times or more. The source of the sample is a study of Graves' ophthalmopathy and Graves' hyperthyroidism. RNA transcripts were the template, and TCR beta CDR3 regions were amplified from them. The library came from an HTBI-primed first-round RT-PCR and a second-round multiplex PCR. TCRdb used MiXCR to reprocess the multiplex PCR reads, holding one entry per CDR3 protein. Of fewer than 600,000 distinct CDR3 sequences in the sample, 13% to 15% were seen once. Between the trimmed V and J ends, which lost 6 bases and 2 bases, there was a span of 10 bases. The germline gives CDR1 MNHEY, CDR2 SVGAGI. The CDR3 consists of 13 residues. The diagnosis was founded upon clinical symptoms, serum thyroxine, TRAb, thyroid ultrasound and orbital computed tomography.

This receptor was taken from a young woman with Graves' ophthalmopathy. The gene calls are TRBV6-5 and TRBJ1-2, with D unclear. Material for sequencing was blood. This CDR3 is CASSGLLNYGYTF. In DNA form, the CDR3 reads TGTGCCAGCAGCGGGCTATTAAACTATGGCTACACCTTC.